Listed below are T cell receptor beta chains from one sample, sequenced in a study of T cells in Graves' hyperthyroidism and ophthalmopathy. TCRdb re-analysed the multiplex PCR reads in MiXCR, keeping a single row per CDR3 protein. The top ten clones hold roughly 8.3% of a sample with more than 300,000 distinct CDR3 sequences, about 12% of them seen once. Sequenced material: blood. Receptors were obtained from a woman between 18 and 29 years old with Graves' hyperthyroidism. Both conserved end residues are part of each CDR3. D genes are given only for firm matches. Clone sizes are given selectively: once, few, many, or a class where the clone is expanded.

v_gene: TRBV20-1
d_gene: .
abundance: many
j_gene: TRBJ2-5
CDR3aa: CSARQSDWRETQYF
CDR3nt: TGCAGTGCTCGCCAGAGCGACTGGAGGGAGACCCAGTACTTC

v_gene: TRBV7-2
d_gene: .
abundance: many
j_gene: TRBJ2-1
CDR3aa: CASSANYNEQFF
CDR3nt: TGTGCCAGCAGCGCGAACTACAATGAGCAGTTCTTC

v_gene: TRBV12-3/TRBV12-4
d_gene: .
abundance: .
j_gene: TRBJ1-2
CDR3aa: CASSSLLSETNYGYTF
CDR3nt: TGTGCCAGCAGTAGCCTCCTGAGTGAAACCAACTATGGCTACACCTTC

v_gene: TRBV4-3
d_gene: TRBD2
abundance: .
j_gene: TRBJ2-3
CDR3aa: CASSQDSSSGTKLPTDTQYF
CDR3nt: TGCGCCAGCAGCCAAGATTCTTCTAGCGGGACTAAACTCCCCACAGATACGCAGTATTTT

v_gene: TRBV28
d_gene: TRBD1
abundance: many
j_gene: TRBJ1-2
CDR3aa: CASSPRTGGANYGYTF
CDR3nt: TGTGCCAGCAGTCCCCGGACAGGGGGTGCAAACTATGGCTACACCTTC

v_gene: TRBV20-1
d_gene: TRBD1
abundance: many
j_gene: TRBJ2-7
CDR3aa: CSAARDRWTYEQYF
CDR3nt: TGCAGTGCAGCCCGGGACAGGTGGACCTACGAGCAGTACTTC

v_gene: TRBV9
d_gene: TRBD2
abundance: .
j_gene: TRBJ2-3
CDR3aa: CASSVSGTLTDTQYF
CDR3nt: TGTGCCAGCAGCGTGAGCGGGACGCTCACAGATACGCAGTATTTT

v_gene: TRBV15
d_gene: .
abundance: few
j_gene: TRBJ1-3
CDR3aa: CATSRAGYGNTIYF
CDR3nt: TGTGCCACCAGCAGGGCAGGTTACGGAAACACCATATATTTT

v_gene: TRBV15
d_gene: .
abundance: few
j_gene: TRBJ2-3
CDR3aa: CATSRGGPSTDTQYF
CDR3nt: TGTGCCACCAGCAGGGGCGGGCCAAGCACAGATACGCAGTATTTT

v_gene: TRBV7-2
d_gene: .
abundance: many
j_gene: TRBJ1-3
CDR3aa: CASSSRAATGNTIYF
CDR3nt: TGTGCCAGCAGCTCCCGGGCCGCAACTGGAAACACCATATATTTT

v_gene: TRBV4-3
d_gene: .
abundance: .
j_gene: TRBJ1-5
CDR3aa: CASSLGREQPQHF
CDR3nt: TGCGCCAGCAGCTTAGGCAGGGAACAGCCCCAGCATTTT

v_gene: TRBV5-8
d_gene: TRBD1
abundance: few
j_gene: TRBJ1-2
CDR3aa: CASSSGQIRGYTF
CDR3nt: TGTGCCAGCAGTTCGGGACAGATTAGGGGCTACACCTTC

v_gene: TRBV18
d_gene: .
abundance: many
j_gene: TRBJ2-6
CDR3aa: CASSPSILQGANVLTF
CDR3nt: TGTGCCAGCTCACCGTCGATTTTACAGGGAGCCAACGTCCTGACTTTC

v_gene: TRBV15
d_gene: .
abundance: few
j_gene: TRBJ2-7
CDR3aa: CATGRDRVTYEQYF
CDR3nt: TGTGCCACCGGCAGAGATCGGGTCACCTACGAGCAGTACTTC

v_gene: TRBV15
d_gene: TRBD1
abundance: .
j_gene: TRBJ1-5
CDR3aa: CATNDRGPISNQPQHF
CDR3nt: TGTGCCACCAACGATAGGGGGCCCATTAGCAATCAGCCCCAGCATTTT

v_gene: TRBV7-2
d_gene: .
abundance: many
j_gene: TRBJ2-5
CDR3aa: CASSLGGTAQETQYF
CDR3nt: TGTGCCAGCAGCTTAGGCGGGACGGCACAAGAGACCCAGTACTTC

v_gene: TRBV30
d_gene: .
abundance: many
j_gene: TRBJ2-2
CDR3aa: CAWRKGGDTGELFF
CDR3nt: TGTGCCTGGAGAAAAGGGGGTGACACCGGGGAGCTGTTTTTT

v_gene: TRBV20-1
d_gene: .
abundance: many
j_gene: TRBJ2-7
CDR3aa: CSARGNWGYENYEQYF
CDR3nt: TGCAGTGCTAGAGGAAATTGGGGATACGAGAACTACGAGCAGTACTTC

v_gene: TRBV7-8
d_gene: .
abundance: few
j_gene: TRBJ1-3
CDR3aa: CASSQGGLSGNTIYF
CDR3nt: TGTGCCAGCAGCCAGGGCGGTTTATCTGGAAACACCATATATTTT

v_gene: TRBV6-1
d_gene: .
abundance: few
j_gene: TRBJ2-1
CDR3aa: CASSAQYNEQFF
CDR3nt: TGTGCCAGCAGCGCTCAGTACAATGAGCAGTTCTTC